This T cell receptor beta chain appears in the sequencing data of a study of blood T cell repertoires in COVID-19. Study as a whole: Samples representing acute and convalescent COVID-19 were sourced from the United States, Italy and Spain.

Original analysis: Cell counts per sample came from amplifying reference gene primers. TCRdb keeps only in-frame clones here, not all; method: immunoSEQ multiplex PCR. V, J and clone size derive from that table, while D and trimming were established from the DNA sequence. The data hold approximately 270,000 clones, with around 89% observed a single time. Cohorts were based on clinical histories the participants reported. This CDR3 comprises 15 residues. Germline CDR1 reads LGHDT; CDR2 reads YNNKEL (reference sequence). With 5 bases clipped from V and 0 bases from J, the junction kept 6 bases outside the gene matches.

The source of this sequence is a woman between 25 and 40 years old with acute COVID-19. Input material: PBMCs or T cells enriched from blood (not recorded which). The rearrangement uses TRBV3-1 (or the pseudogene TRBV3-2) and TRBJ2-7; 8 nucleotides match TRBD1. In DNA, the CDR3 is TGTGCCAGCAGCGTCCACAGGGGGGCCTCCTACGAGCAGTACTTC. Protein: CASSVHRGASYEQYF.